The 8 T cell receptor beta chains in this list originate from one sample, sequenced in a study of Ad26.COV2.S vaccination and SARS-CoV-2 variants. Sample treatment: 15 to 20 received Ad26.COV2.S at low or high dose, single or two shots; about 5 received placebo; per-sample allocation not given. Collection of the samples took place on day 63 after the first injection of vaccine or placebo. The method was immunoSEQ multiplex PCR; TCRdb's version includes in-frame clones alone and lacks a portion of them. The sample has about 390,000 clones; roughly nine tenths are singletons. This specimen consisted of peripheral blood, obtained in a trial of Ad26.COV2.S vaccine versus placebo. Every receptor here comes from a person aged 18-60 years who received the Ad26.COV2.S COVID-19 vaccine or a placebo.

The chain recombines TRBV9 with TRBJ2-1; tentative D call: TRBD1 (6 bases). The CDR3 contains 13 residues. Trimming removed 3 bases at V and 4 bases at J, with 8 bases between. CDR1 SGDLS and CDR2 YYNGEE come from the germline V gene. Here the CDR3 DNA reads TGTGCCAGCAGCGAGGACAGATACAATGAGCAGTTCTTC. Amino acid sequence: CASSEDRYNEQFF.

The CDR3 sequence: CASSQSYRLGEQFF. The CDR3 nucleotides read TGTGCCAGCAGCCAATCATACAGGTTAGGTGAGCAGTTCTTC. This chain links TRBV3-1 (or the pseudogene TRBV3-2) with TRBJ2-1; weak D call: TRBD1 (5 bases). The CDR3 length is 14 residues. Deletions cut 2 bases from V and 9 bases from J, with 14 bases between. CDR1 and CDR2 from the germline V gene are LGHDT and YNNKEL (reference sequence).

The chain combines TRBV5-6 with TRBJ1-5, with D perhaps matching TRBD1 (5 bases). Germline V CDR1 and CDR2: SGHDT, YYEEEE. CDR3 size: 15 residues. Trimming shortened V by 2 bases and J by 0 bases, and 9 bases separated the two germline ends. The CDR3 loop reads CASSFTGYSNQPQHF. The DNA of the CDR3 is TGTGCCAGCAGCTTTACAGGATATAGCAATCAGCCCCAGCATTTT.

This clone is a singleton in its sample. This rearrangement joins TRBV5-1 to TRBJ2-2; no firm D call. CDR3 length: 13 amino acids. In germline, CDR1 is SGHRS, CDR2 YFSETQ. Trimming took 0 bases from V and 6 from J, leaving 6 bases between them. As DNA, the CDR3 is TGCGCCAGCAGCTTGGCCAACGCCGGGGAGCTGTTTTTT. Translated: CASSLANAGELFF.

The genes are TRBV3-1 (or the pseudogene TRBV3-2) and TRBJ1-6; tentative D call: TRBD1 (5 bases). The CDR3 is 14 residues long. Germline V gene lookup returns CDR1 LGHDT and CDR2 YNNKEL (reference sequence). V shed 2 bases and J shed 5 bases, with 7 bases lying between them. DNA of the CDR3: TGTGCCAGCAGCCAACAGGGAGATAATTCACCCCTCCACTTT. This encodes CASSQQGDNSPLHF.

The chain has TRBV9 and TRBJ1-1; D is unresolved. This CDR3 region has 13 residues. V lost 3 bases and J lost 1, with 7 bases in between. Germline assignment: CDR1 SGDLS and CDR2 YYNGEE. The CDR3 region has the DNA TGTGCCAGCAGCGAAGCCCCGAACACTGAAGCTTTCTTT. Translation: CASSEAPNTEAFF.

J is TRBJ2-5 and V is TRBV10-3; TRBD1 is a possible D gene (8 bases). From germline, CDR1 is ENHRY and CDR2 SYGVKD. Trimming left V 11 bases short and J 5 bases short, with 18 bases between. CDR3 length: 13 residues. This chain's CDR3 is CAVSTGGDETQYF. For the CDR3, the DNA is TGTGCCGTTTCCACAGGGGGGGATGAGACCCAGTACTTC.

The gene calls are TRBV24-1 and TRBJ1-2; a possible D gene is TRBD1 (5 bases). CDR1 is KGHDR, CDR2 SFDVKD, per germline. The V end was cut by 3 bases, the J end by 3 bases, with 7 bases between. The length of the CDR3 is 13 residues. CDR3 sequence: CATSDEGYYGYTF. As DNA, the CDR3 is TGTGCCACCAGTGATGAGGGGTACTATGGCTACACCTTC.